These 29 T cell receptor beta chains were all obtained from the same sample, sequenced in a study of T cell responses to AZD1222 COVID-19 vaccine. The protocol was immunoSEQ multiplex PCR, while the TCRdb copy is restricted to in-frame clones and leaves out a portion. The repertoire consists of 95,000 to 150,000 clones, with roughly 90% occurring once and the leading ten covering under 2%. The sample in question was peripheral blood, obtained on day 0 of AZD1222 vaccination. The origin of the receptors is an adult in good health.

The chain couples TRBV5-1 to TRBJ2-3, with D maybe TRBD2 (5 bases). The CDR3 loop spans 13 amino acids. Per germline, CDR1 SGHRS and CDR2 YFSETQ. Trimming left V 3 bases short and J 4 bases short, with 9 bases between. The CDR3 nucleotides are TGCGCCAGCAGCTACGAGGGAGCAGATACGCAGTATTTT. It is translated as CASSYEGADTQYF. The full variable domain, completed using reference TRBV5-1 and TRBJ2-3, is KAGVTQTPRYLIKTRGQQVTLSCSPISGHRSVSWYQQTPGQGLQFLFEYFSETQRNKGNFPGRFSGRQFSNSRSEMNVSTLELGDSALYLCASSYEGADTQYFGPGTRLTVL.

CDR3 nucleotides: TGTGCCAGCAGCTCGGAGGGATACAATGAGCAGTTCTTC. The encoded protein is CASSSEGYNEQFF. The rearrangement joins TRBV9 to TRBJ2-1; a possible D gene is TRBD2 (6 bases). The CDR3 runs to 13 residues. The germline V gene encodes CDR1 SGDLS and CDR2 YYNGEE. Trimming left V 4 bases short and J 4 bases short, with 9 bases between.

The rearrangement uses TRBV24-1 and TRBJ1-2, with TRBD1 matching 8 bases. This CDR3 is built from 14 residues. The junction had 8 bases not matched to a gene; V was cut back by 4 bases and J by 8 bases. CDR1 KGHDR and CDR2 SFDVKD come from the germline V gene. The CDR3 DNA follows: TGTGCCACCAGTGAAACGGACAGGGTGGGCGGCTACACCTTC. Amino acids: CATSETDRVGGYTF.

The genes are TRBV29-1 and TRBJ2-7; D unresolved. V lost 6 bases and J lost 0, with 6 bases in between. CDR3 length equals 11 residues. Germline V lookup: CDR1 SQVTM, CDR2 ANQGSEA. In DNA, the CDR3 is TGCAGCGTGGCCGACTCCTACGAGCAGTACTTC. Translating gives CSVADSYEQYF.

The rearrangement links TRBV7-3 to TRBJ1-2, with D possibly being TRBD1 (5 bases). From germline, CDR1 is SGHTA and CDR2 FQGTGA. V shed 7 bases and J shed 2 bases, with 17 bases lying between them. The CDR3 is 15 residues long. The CDR3 coding sequence is TGTGCCAGCACCACCACGGGGCAGCTAAACTATGGCTACACCTTC. Amino acids: CASTTTGQLNYGYTF.

The rearrangement joins TRBV30 to TRBJ1-3; TRBD1 agrees at 8 bases. Trimming took 3 bases from V and 4 from J; bases not matched to a gene: 2. Germline V lookup: CDR1 GTSNPN, CDR2 SVGIG (reference sequence). The CDR3 is 13 amino acids. CDR3 loop: CAWRDRAGNTIYF. The CDR3 DNA reads as TGTGCCTGGAGGGACAGGGCCGGAAACACCATATATTTT. The full variable domain, with the rest looked up from reference TRBV30 and TRBJ1-3, is SQTIHQWPATLVQPVGSPLSLECTVEGTSNPNLYWYRQAAGRGLQLLFYSVGIGQISSEVPQNLSASRPQDRQFILSSKKLLLSDSGFYLCAWRDRAGNTIYFGEGSWLTVV.

The genes are TRBV19 and TRBJ2-3; TRBD1 agrees at 7 bases. The CDR3 covers 14 residues. Germline V gene data show CDR1 as LNHDA and CDR2 as SQIVND (reference sequence). J gave up 3 bases and V 5 bases, and 5 bases lay outside the gene matches. As DNA, the CDR3 is TGTGCCAGTAGTCCAGGGACAGCGACAGATACGCAGTATTTT. Its translation: CASSPGTATDTQYF.

The J gene is TRBJ2-5, the V gene TRBV2; 8 nucleotides match TRBD1. The germline V gene encodes CDR1 SNHLY and CDR2 FYNNEI. V dropped 3 bases and J dropped 2; count of bases not matched to a gene: 8. CDR3 length equals 16 residues. The CDR3: CASSEWAGGSQETQYF. The CDR3 region has the DNA TGTGCCAGCAGTGAGTGGGCAGGGGGCTCGCAAGAGACCCAGTACTTC.

The chain employs TRBV4-1 and TRBJ1-1; D is undetermined. The CDR3 has 17 amino acids. The V end lost 1 base, the J end lost 1 base, and 16 bases lay between the germline ends. CDR1 and CDR2 (germline): MGHRA, YSYEKL. CDR3 in DNA: TGCGCCAGCAGCCAAGTAAGTGGTAAGGGAAGGAACACTGAAGCTTTCTTT. Amino acid sequence: CASSQVSGKGRNTEAFF.

J is TRBJ2-3 and V is TRBV24-1, with 8 bases that match TRBD2. The V segment lost 6 bases and the J segment 6 bases; nucleotides outside the gene matches: 7. Germline V gene sequence: CDR1 KGHDR, CDR2 SFDVKD. The CDR3 has 14 amino acids. The CDR3 DNA sequence: TGTGCCACCAGTCGGTCAGCGGGAGCGGATACGCAGTATTTT. It encodes CATSRSAGADTQYF.

The V call is TRBV28, the J call TRBJ1-5, with no clear D. The CDR3 has 13 amino acids. The ends were cut back, 4 bases at V and 9 bases at J, with 13 bases in the middle. Germline V gene data show CDR1 as MDHEN and CDR2 as SYDVKM. The DNA of the CDR3 is TGTGCCAGCAGTTCCTCAGGAGGTACGCCCCAGCATTTT. Amino acids: CASSSSGGTPQHF.

The chain recombines TRBV7-9 with TRBJ2-1, with D uncertain. The germline CDR1 and CDR2 sequences are SEHNR and FQNEAQ (reference sequence). V was pared by 4 bases and J by 6 bases, with 16 bases between. This CDR3 is built from 15 residues. CDR3 DNA: TGTGCCAGCAGCTCACCCGAGGCCAGGCCCAATGAGCAGTTCTTC. Amino acids: CASSSPEARPNEQFF.

The chain has TRBV7-2 and TRBJ2-1, with 14 bases that match TRBD2. The CDR3 runs 18 residues. Germline V gene lookup returns CDR1 SGHTA and CDR2 FQGNSA. Germline trimming cut 0 bases from V and 6 bases from J; bases unmatched to any gene: 7. The CDR3 nucleotides read TGTGCCAGCAGCTTAGCCCGGACTAGCGGGAGGTCCAGCAATGAGCAGTTCTTC. It codes for CASSLARTSGRSSNEQFF.

The genes are TRBV11-2 and TRBJ2-7; 9 bases map to TRBD1. Germline CDR1 and CDR2: SGHAT and FQNNGV. Trimming removed 1 base from V and 2 bases from J; junction bases left unmatched: 6. The length of the CDR3 is 16 residues. CDR3 in DNA: TGTGCCAGCAGCTTAGTGACGACAGGGGGAGCCTACGAGCAGTACTTC. Protein: CASSLVTTGGAYEQYF.

The chain uses TRBV9 and TRBJ2-7, with 9 nucleotides matching TRBD1. The CDR3 sequence is 14 residues long. The V and J ends lost 4 bases and 1 base, in that order; junction bases with no gene match: 3. Germline CDR1 reads SGDLS; CDR2 reads YYNGEE. The CDR3 sequence: CASSLGQGSYEQYF. CDR3 sequence (DNA): TGTGCCAGCAGCCTGGGACAGGGTTCCTACGAGCAGTACTTC.

On this clone: The same CDR3 can be traced to other DNA sequences in this sample. The rearrangement joins TRBV5-8 to TRBJ2-7; 7 positions agree with TRBD1. CDR3 length equals 15 residues. V gave up 4 bases and J gave up 2 bases; unmatched junction bases: 9. The germline V gene encodes CDR1 SGHTS and CDR2 YDEGEE. In DNA, the CDR3 is TGTGCCAGCAGCCTAAGGGGGCAGGGGACCTACGAGCAGTACTTC. Translation gives CASSLRGQGTYEQYF.

This clone was seen only a few times. The chain uses TRBV4-3 and TRBJ1-2; TRBD1 aligns across 8 bases. The CDR3 contains 15 residues. J gave up 3 bases and V 6 bases, and 9 bases lay outside the gene matches. Germline V gene sequence: CDR1 LGHNA, CDR2 YSLEER. The chain's CDR3 is CASSQRTGWDYGYTF. The CDR3 DNA reads TGCGCCAGCAGTCAGAGGACAGGGTGGGACTATGGCTACACCTTC.

V and J are TRBV7-2 and TRBJ2-7; 10 nucleotides line up with TRBD2. CDR3 length: 15 amino acids. Germline V gene sequence: CDR1 SGHTA, CDR2 FQGNSA. Trimming at V came to 2 bases and at J to 6 bases, leaving 7 bases not matched to a gene. CDR3 sequence reads: CASSLMSSGSSEQYF. CDR3 in DNA: TGTGCCAGCAGCTTAATGTCTAGCGGGAGCTCCGAGCAGTACTTC.

This clone was counted a single time. The chain is built from TRBV27 and TRBJ2-3; TRBD1 might be the D (6 bases). Germline V gene sequence: CDR1 MNHEY, CDR2 SMNVEV (reference sequence). The CDR3 length is 15 residues. Trimming pared 2 bases from V and 8 bases from J, leaving 17 bases between. This chain's CDR3 is CASSLSEARGVTQYF. The CDR3 nucleotides are TGTGCCAGCAGTTTAAGCGAGGCCAGGGGCGTTACGCAGTATTTT.

The genes are TRBV14 and TRBJ2-7; D call uncertain. The V and J ends lost 4 bases and 3 bases respectively, with 16 bases between them. The CDR3 is 15 amino acids. Germline V gene lookup returns CDR1 SGHDN and CDR2 FVKESK. The CDR3 DNA is TGTGCCAGCAGCCCTGAATGGGCGCCCCACTACGAGCAGTACTTC. This sequence encodes CASSPEWAPHYEQYF.

The chain combines TRBV2 with TRBJ1-4; no reliable D call. CDR3 length equals 11 residues. V gave up 6 bases and J gave up 5 bases, with 4 bases separating them. Germline V CDR1 and CDR2: SNHLY, FYNNEI. The CDR3 sequence: CASRQNEKLFF. For the CDR3, the DNA is TGTGCCAGCAGACAGAATGAAAAACTGTTTTTT. Based on the CDR3 plus reference TRBV2 and TRBJ1-4, the full variable domain is EPEVTQTPSHQVTQMGQEVILRCVPISNHLYFYWYRQILGQKVEFLVSFYNNEISEKSEIFDDQFSVERPDGSNFTLKIRSTKLEDSAMYFCASRQNEKLFFGSGTQLSVL.

V usage is TRBV27 and J usage is TRBJ2-7; D ambiguous. Between the trimmed V and J ends, which lost 2 bases and 3 bases, there was a span of 11 bases. The CDR3 runs to 14 residues. Per germline, CDR1 MNHEY and CDR2 SMNVEV (reference sequence). The CDR3 reads CASSLNLARYEQYF. CDR3 DNA: TGTGCCAGCAGTTTAAATCTTGCTCGCTACGAGCAGTACTTC.

V gene TRBV29-1 combines with J gene TRBJ1-2; a weak D match, TRBD1 (6 bases). V was shortened by 1 base and J by 0 bases, with 9 bases between the two germline ends. The CDR3 spans 14 residues. The germline CDR1 and CDR2 sequences are SQVTM and ANQGSEA. CDR3 sequence: CSVEAGGANYGYTF. The CDR3 DNA follows: TGCAGCGTTGAAGCTGGGGGCGCTAACTATGGCTACACCTTC.

In its sample, this clone was seen a few times. The chain combines TRBV9 with TRBJ2-7; the match to TRBD1 covers 9 bases. Per germline, CDR1 SGDLS and CDR2 YYNGEE. The CDR3 is 15 residues long. Trimming took 5 bases from V and 1 from J; bases not matched to a gene: 7. The CDR3 protein is CASSTTGGDSYEQYF. In nucleotides, the CDR3 is TGTGCCAGCAGTACGACAGGGGGAGATTCCTACGAGCAGTACTTC.

The CDR3 loop is CASSRGTTGANVLTF. The CDR3, as DNA: TGTGCCAGCAGTCGCGGGACTACTGGGGCCAACGTCCTGACTTTC. V and J are TRBV6-5 and TRBJ2-6; 7 positions match TRBD2. V lost 5 bases to trimming and J lost 2 bases; unmatched junction nucleotides: 3. The CDR3 loop spans 15 amino acids. Germline V CDR1 and CDR2: MNHEY, SVGAGI.

The chain couples TRBV6-6 to TRBJ2-7, with D possibly matching TRBD2 (6 bases). CDR3 length: 14 residues. V was trimmed by 6 bases and J by 7 bases, leaving 19 bases between them. Germline V gene sequence: CDR1 MNHNY, CDR2 SVGAGI (reference sequence). The CDR3 loop is CASSLGRPVGEQYF. The DNA of the CDR3 is TGTGCCAGCAGCCTAGGGAGGCCGGTGGGTGAGCAGTACTTC.

The DNA for the CDR3 is TGTGCCAGCAGCGCATGGGTTTACGAGCAGTACTTC. Residues: CASSAWVYEQYF. This chain joins TRBV6-2 or TRBV6-3 and TRBJ2-7, with D unresolved. V lost 6 bases to trimming and J lost 4 bases, with 10 bases between them. The CDR3 is 12 amino acids. CDR1 and CDR2 from the germline V gene are MNHEY and SVGEGT.

V gene TRBV4-1 combines with J gene TRBJ2-3; no clear D. The V end was cut by 1 base, the J end by 4 bases, with 15 bases between. CDR3 length: 16 residues. Looked up from germline, CDR1 is MGHRA and CDR2 is YSYEKL. CDR3 loop: CASSQVPLSTSDTQYF. CDR3 coding DNA: TGCGCCAGCAGCCAAGTCCCCCTGTCCACCTCAGATACGCAGTATTTT.

The chain combines TRBV4-1 with TRBJ2-1; D not resolved. The CDR3 has 14 residues. Trimming took off 0 bases at V and 4 bases at J, with 7 bases between the two ends. Germline V gene data show CDR1 as MGHRA and CDR2 as YSYEKL. The CDR3 DNA follows: TGCGCCAGCAGCCAAGAGATCCTATACAATGAGCAGTTCTTC. Translated, it gives CASSQEILYNEQFF.